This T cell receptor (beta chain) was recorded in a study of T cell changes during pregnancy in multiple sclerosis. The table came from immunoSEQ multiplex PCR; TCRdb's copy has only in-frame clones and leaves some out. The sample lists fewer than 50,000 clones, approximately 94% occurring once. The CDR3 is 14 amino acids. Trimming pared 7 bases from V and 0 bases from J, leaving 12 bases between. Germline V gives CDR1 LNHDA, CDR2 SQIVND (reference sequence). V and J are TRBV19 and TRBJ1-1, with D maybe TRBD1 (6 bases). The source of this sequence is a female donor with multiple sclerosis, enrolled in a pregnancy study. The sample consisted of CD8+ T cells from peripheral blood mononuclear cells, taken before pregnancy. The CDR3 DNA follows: TGTGCCAGTATGGCGGGGGGCATGAACACTGAAGCTTTCTTT. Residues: CASMAGGMNTEAFF.